This record covers a single TCR beta chain. Sequenced by immunoSEQ multiplex PCR; TCRdb stores in-frame clones only, minus some. The repertoire holds fewer than 250,000 clones, approximately 90% seen once, with 1.5% to 2% in the top ten. The data originate from a study of control samples from healthy donors and cancer patients. The CDR3 is made up of 15 amino acids. CDR1 SQVTM and CDR2 ANQGSEA come from the germline V gene. V lost 6 bases to trimming and J lost 1 base, with 18 bases between them. The sample taken for sequencing was blood. The chain has TRBV29-1 and TRBJ1-1, with D maybe TRBD1 (6 bases). The source of this sequence is a young man in good health. In DNA, the CDR3 is TGCAGCGTGAAAGGGGGTTATAGGGAGAACACTGAAGCTTTCTTT. Translation: CSVKGGYRENTEAFF.